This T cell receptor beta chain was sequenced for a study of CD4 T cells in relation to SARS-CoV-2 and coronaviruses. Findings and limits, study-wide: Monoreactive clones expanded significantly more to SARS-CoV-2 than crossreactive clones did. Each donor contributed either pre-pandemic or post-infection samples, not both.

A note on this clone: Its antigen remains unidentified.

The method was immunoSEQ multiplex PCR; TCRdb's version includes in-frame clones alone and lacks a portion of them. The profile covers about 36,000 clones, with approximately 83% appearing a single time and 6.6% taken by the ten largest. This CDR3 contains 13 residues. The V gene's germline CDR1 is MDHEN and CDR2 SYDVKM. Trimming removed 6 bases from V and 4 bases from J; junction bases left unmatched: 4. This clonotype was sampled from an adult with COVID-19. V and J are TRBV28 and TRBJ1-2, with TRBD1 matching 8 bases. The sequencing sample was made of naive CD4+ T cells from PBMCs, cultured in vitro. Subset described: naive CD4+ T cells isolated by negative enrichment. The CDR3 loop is CASRSGGLYGYTF. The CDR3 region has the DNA TGTGCCAGCAGGTCAGGGGGCCTCTATGGCTACACCTTC.